Below, 5 T cell receptor beta chains from the same sample are listed, as sequenced in a study of blood T cells in healthy people across ages (dated by TCRdb to 2015 to 2017). The library relied on 5' RACE. The instrument given in TCRdb is Illumina HiSeq 2500. The second PCR ran for roughly 7 to 12 cycles and used a J-beta primer mix along with a sample-barcoded 5' primer. TCRdb reprocessing: public reads trimmed at Q25 with fastp, clones called with MiXCR, in-frame beta chains kept. Identical CDR3 proteins give one entry, which carries the most common genes and DNA. This sample comprises around 790,000 distinct CDR3 sequences, around 43% of them detected only once. The ten largest clones add up to around 18% of the sample. Material for sequencing was blood. These receptors all come from a man in his 60s in good health.

There are a few counts of this clonotype. V gene TRBV12-3 or TRBV12-4 combines with J gene TRBJ2-5; D is perhaps TRBD2 (5 bases). The J call may be mistaken, given a closer DNA end match to TRBJ2-7. The CDR3 extends over 16 amino acids. The CDR3 spells CASSPEEAPRGYEQYF. The CDR3 coding sequence is TGTGCCAGCAGCCCAGAAGAGGCACCAAGAGGGTACGAGCAGTACTTC.

This clonotype was recorded a few times. CDR3 loop: CSVEDRGTRETQYF. The DNA of the CDR3 is TGCAGCGTTGAAGACAGGGGGACTAGGGAGACCCAGTACTTC. The rearrangement links TRBV29-1 to TRBJ2-5; D may be TRBD2 (8 bases). The CDR3 is 14 amino acids. V lost 0 bases and J 5 bases, leaving 13 bases between the germline ends. CDR1 is SQVTM, CDR2 ANQGSEA, per germline.

V is TRBV27 and J is TRBJ2-5; TRBD2 aligns across 9 bases. Matching the DNA end better, TRBJ2-7 makes the J call doubtful. Germline CDR1 reads MNHEY; CDR2 reads SMNVEV (reference sequence). The CDR3 contains 17 residues. The chain's CDR3 is CASSLGAGTSRRYEQYF. Here the CDR3 DNA reads TGTGCCAGCAGTTTAGGAGCCGGGACTAGCAGGCGATACGAGCAGTACTTC.

J is TRBJ2-3 and V is TRBV7-9; TRBD1 aligns across 7 bases. Germline-derived CDR1 and CDR2 are SEHNR and FQNEAQ (reference sequence). The V gene end was trimmed by 5 bases and the J gene end by 10 bases; junction bases not matched to a gene: 6. There are 12 residues in the CDR3. The CDR3 DNA is TGTGCCAGCAGCCTGACAGGGAGCGCGCAGTATTTT. Residues: CASSLTGSAQYF.

This clonotype was seen a few times. This may be a read error, as it is one base from a much larger clone. The chain couples TRBV7-9 to TRBJ2-5, with TRBD1 as a possible D gene (6 bases). The CDR3 has 14 amino acids. Between the trimmed V and J ends, which lost 5 bases and 2 bases, there was a span of 12 bases. Germline V gene sequence: CDR1 SEHNR, CDR2 FQNEAQ (reference sequence). This CDR3 is CASSVTGKQETQYF. The CDR3 DNA reads TGTGCCAGCAGCGTAACAGGGAAGCAAGAGACCCAGTACTTC. Together with reference TRBV7-9 and TRBJ2-5, the CDR3 gives the full variable domain: DTGVSQNPRHKITKRGQNVTFRCDPISEHNRLYWYRQTLGQGPEFLTYFQNEAQLEKSRLLSDRFSAERPKGSFSTLEIQRTEQGDSAMYLCASSVTGKQETQYFGPGTRLLVL.